This is a list of T cell receptor beta chains from one sample in a study of cytomegalovirus exposure and HLA in healthy donors. Profiled with immunoSEQ multiplex PCR; TCRdb holds only in-frame clones, not every one. The sample spans about 55,000 clones; the ten largest clones claim around an eighth. The sequenced sample was PBMCs. The receptors were gathered from a woman in her sixties in good health and CMV-seropositive. The CDR3 runs from the conserved cysteine through the conserved F or W. The D gene is left open where the match is weak.

len	d_gene	v_gene	j_gene	CDR3nt	CDR3aa
14	-	TRBV6-1	TRBJ2-2	TGTGCCAGCAGTGGACAGATTTACACCGGGGAGCTGTTTTTT	CASSGQIYTGELFF
13	-	TRBV27	TRBJ1-3	TGTGCCAGCAGTTTACAGGGGGGAAACACCATATATTTT	CASSLQGGNTIYF
13	-	TRBV9	TRBJ2-2	TGTGCCAGCAGCTTACAGACCACCGGGGAGCTGTTTTTT	CASSLQTTGELFF
14	-	TRBV15	TRBJ1-2	TGTGCCACCAGCAGAGATACGGTTTCCAATGGCTACACCTTC	CATSRDTVSNGYTF
16	-	TRBV5-1	TRBJ1-4	TGCGCCAGCAGCTTCGATCCTCTTGTAGCTAATGAAAAACTGTTTTTT	CASSFDPLVANEKLFF
16	-	TRBV27	TRBJ2-7	TGTGCCAGCAGTTCTCGTTTGGAGCAGAAAACCTACGAGCAGTACTTC	CASSSRLEQKTYEQYF
15	-	TRBV5-1	TRBJ1-5	TGCGCCAGCAGCTCTAACCCGGGAGGTCGGGAGCCCCAGCATTTT	CASSSNPGGREPQHF
15	-	TRBV28	TRBJ2-7	TGTGCCAGCAGTTTCGTGCAGGGGCCCTCCTACGAGCAGTACTTC	CASSFVQGPSYEQYF
15	-	TRBV2	TRBJ2-1	TGTGCCAGCACCATAGGGACTGAATCCTACAATGAGCAGTTCTTC	CASTIGTESYNEQFF
17	-	TRBV7-9	TRBJ2-1	TGTGCCAGCATCCCATCTGTGGGGGGGGCATCAGGGAATGAGCAGTTCTTC	CASIPSVGGASGNEQFF